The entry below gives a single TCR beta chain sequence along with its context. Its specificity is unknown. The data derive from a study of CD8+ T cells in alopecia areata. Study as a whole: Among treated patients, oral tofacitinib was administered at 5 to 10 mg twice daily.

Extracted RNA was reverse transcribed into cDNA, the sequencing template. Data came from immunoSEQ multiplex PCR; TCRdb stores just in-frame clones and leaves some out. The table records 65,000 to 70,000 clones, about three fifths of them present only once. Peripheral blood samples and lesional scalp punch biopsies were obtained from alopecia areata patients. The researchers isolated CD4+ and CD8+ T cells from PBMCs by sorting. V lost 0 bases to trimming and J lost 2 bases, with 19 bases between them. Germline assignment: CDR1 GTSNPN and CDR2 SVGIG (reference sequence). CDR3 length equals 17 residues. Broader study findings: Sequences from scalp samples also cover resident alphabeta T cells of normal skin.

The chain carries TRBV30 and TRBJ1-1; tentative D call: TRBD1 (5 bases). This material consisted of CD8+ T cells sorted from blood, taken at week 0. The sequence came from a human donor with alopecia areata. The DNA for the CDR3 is TGTGCCTGGAGTGTAACGGCAGGGCGACCGGTAAACACTGAAGCTTTCTTT. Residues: CAWSVTAGRPVNTEAFF.